A selection of T cell receptor beta chains follows, all from one sample in a study of metastatic and nonmetastatic thyroid tumors. TCRdb re-called the PCR reads via MiXCR. The sample gives some 8,800 clones, around 20% of which show up once; about a sixth is in the top ten. The source material was adjacent normal tissue. These receptors all stem from a female donor with papillary thyroid cancer or a benign thyroid nodule (not recorded which). Some clones in this sample may be carry-over from other donors' samples. The CDR3 runs from the conserved cysteine through the conserved F or W. A D gene is named only where the DNA matches it firmly. Clone size appears in some rows only: once, few, many, or a class for an expanded clone.

>.|.|TRBV30|TRBJ2-2
CAWSFRAGELFF
TGTGCCTGGAGTTTCAGGGCCGGGGAGCTGTTTTTT
>.|TRBD2|TRBV11-2|TRBJ2-3
CASSRSTGLAGVSDTQYF
TGTGCCAGCAGCCGAAGTACGGGACTAGCGGGAGTATCGGATACGCAGTATTTT
>many|TRBD2|TRBV5-1|TRBJ2-5
CASSSGTSAETQYF
TGCGCCAGCAGCTCTGGGACTAGTGCTGAGACCCAGTACTTC
>medium-sized|TRBD1|TRBV7-2|TRBJ1-6
CASSARQGYNSPLHF
TGTGCCAGCAGCGCCCGACAGGGGTACAATTCACCCCTCCACTTT
>few|.|TRBV7-9|TRBJ2-7
CVSSHGVYDQYF
TGTGTCAGCAGCCATGGGGTCTACGATCAGTACTTC
>.|.|TRBV10-1|TRBJ1-5
CASSVWTGLVRSQPQHF
TGCGCCAGCAGCGTTTGGACGGGTCTCGTTAGGTCTCAGCCCCAGCATTTT
>many|TRBD1|TRBV15|TRBJ1-3
CATSRTGDTIYF
TGTGCCACCAGCAGAACAGGGGACACCATATATTTT
>many|.|TRBV5-6|TRBJ1-2
CASSREYTNYGYTF
TGTGCCAGCAGTCGCGAGTACACTAACTATGGCTACACCTTC
>few|.|TRBV12-3/TRBV12-4|TRBJ2-1
CATSRGPGGNEQFF
TGTGCCACCAGCCGAGGCCCTGGGGGTAATGAGCAGTTCTTC
>many|TRBD1|TRBV7-9|TRBJ2-1
CASSLTGVFRHNEQFF
TGTGCCAGCAGCTTGACAGGGGTGTTTCGGCACAATGAGCAGTTCTTC
>.|.|TRBV7-9|TRBJ2-7
CASSPQNYEQYF
TGTGCCAGCAGCCCACAGAACTACGAGCAGTACTTC
>few|TRBD2|TRBV6-1|TRBJ2-7
CASRVGTSGSFYEQYF
TGTGCCAGCAGGGTCGGGACTAGCGGGTCGTTCTACGAGCAGTACTTC
>medium-sized|.|TRBV6-2/TRBV6-3|TRBJ2-1
CASSRLGNEQFF
TGTGCCAGCAGTCGACTAGGTAATGAGCAGTTCTTC
>medium-sized|.|TRBV6-1|TRBJ1-1
CASSEWKMNTEAFF
TGTGCCAGCAGTGAATGGAAGATGAACACTGAAGCTTTCTTT
>few|.|TRBV6-1|TRBJ1-2
CASSLDLNYGYTF
TGTGCCAGCAGTTTGGACCTGAACTATGGCTACACCTTC
>many|.|TRBV9|TRBJ2-2
CASSPMGRAGTGELFF
TGTGCCAGCAGCCCTATGGGGCGGGCGGGCACCGGGGAGCTGTTTTTT
>medium-sized|.|TRBV28|TRBJ2-7
CASSWEGGILNEQYF
TGTGCCAGCAGTTGGGAGGGGGGGATCCTGAACGAGCAGTACTTC
>few|.|TRBV6-5|TRBJ1-2
CASSYGGNYGYTF
TGTGCCAGCAGTTACGGCGGCAACTATGGCTACACCTTC
>few|.|TRBV12-3/TRBV12-4|TRBJ2-3
CASSLLNTDTQYF
TGTGCCAGCAGTTTACTTAACACAGATACGCAGTATTTT
>medium-sized|TRBD1|TRBV6-1|TRBJ2-1
CASSEWAGGYNEQFF
TGTGCCAGCAGTGAATGGGCAGGGGGATACAATGAGCAGTTCTTC
>.|.|TRBV27|TRBJ2-7
CASSKEVSYEQYF
TGTGCCAGCAGCAAAGAGGTCTCCTACGAGCAGTACTTC
>.|.|TRBV10-3|TRBJ1-2
CAISVDSVNYVYTF
TGTGCCATCAGTGTGGACTCGGTGAACTATGTCTACACCTTC
>many|TRBD2|TRBV29-1|TRBJ2-1
CSVTCPLAGGPYEQFF
TGCAGCGTTACTTGTCCCCTAGCGGGGGGGCCCTATGAGCAGTTCTTC
>.|TRBD1|TRBV6-1|TRBJ2-7
CASSLTGTGAYEQYF
TGTGCCAGCAGTCTTACCGGGACAGGGGCCTACGAGCAGTACTTC
>many|TRBD2|TRBV20-1|TRBJ2-5
CSARVPTSAQETQYF
TGCAGTGCTAGAGTTCCGACTAGCGCCCAAGAGACCCAGTACTTC
>many|.|TRBV3-1|TRBJ1-5
CASSLGVLNQPQHF
TGTGCCAGCAGCCTAGGGGTTTTGAATCAGCCCCAGCATTTT
>.|.|TRBV5-6|TRBJ2-2
CASSLEPILTGELFF
TGTGCCAGCAGCCTGGAGCCTATATTGACCGGGGAGCTTTTTTTT
>many|.|TRBV27|TRBJ2-1
CASSWTFGNEQFF
TGTGCCAGCAGCTGGACATTCGGCAATGAGCAGTTCTTC
>many|.|TRBV4-2|TRBJ2-7
CASSHNRMNEQYF
TGTGCCAGCAGCCACAACAGGATGAACGAGCAGTACTTC
>.|.|TRBV2|TRBJ2-7
CATRFGLASYEQYF
TGTGCCACGAGGTTCGGGTTAGCGTCCTACGAGCAGTACTTC
>many|.|TRBV5-4|TRBJ2-7
CASSLYPRLETYEQYF
TGTGCCAGCAGCTTGTACCCCAGGCTAGAGACCTACGAGCAGTACTTC
>medium-sized|TRBD1|TRBV28|TRBJ1-1
CASSDRGRVEAFF
TGTGCCAGCAGTGACAGGGGGCGAGTTGAAGCTTTCTTT
>.|TRBD1|TRBV14|TRBJ2-1
CASSPLEGQNFNEQFF
TGTGCCAGCAGCCCCCTAGAGGGACAGAATTTTAATGAGCAGTTCTTC
>many|.|TRBV3-1|TRBJ2-1
CASSQAGAKTNEQFF
TGTGCCAGCAGTCAGGCGGGGGCCAAAACCAATGAGCAGTTCTTC
>.|.|TRBV20-1|TRBJ1-3
CSARAVEGSSSGNTIYF
TGCAGTGCTAGAGCGGTGGAAGGGTCCAGCTCTGGAAACACCATATATTTT
>medium-sized|.|TRBV7-9|TRBJ2-7
CASSSAPSISYEQYF
TGTGCCAGCAGCTCGGCCCCTAGTATTTCCTACGAGCAGTACTTC
>medium-sized|.|TRBV30|TRBJ1-6
CAWRPLHNSPLHF
TGTGCCTGGAGGCCGCTCCATAATTCACCCCTCCACTTT
>medium-sized|.|TRBV7-9|TRBJ1-3
CASSLDGNTIYF
TGTGCCAGCAGCTTAGATGGAAACACCATATATTTT
>many|.|TRBV20-1|TRBJ1-1
CSARDVRQGTNTEAFF
TGCAGTGCTAGAGATGTGAGGCAGGGGACGAACACTGAAGCTTTCTTT
>.|TRBD2|TRBV2|TRBJ2-1
CASSPSRGEGLREQFF
TGTGCCAGCAGCCCCAGCCGGGGGGAGGGCCTACGTGAGCAGTTCTTC
>many|.|TRBV10-2|TRBJ2-1
CASRDSYRNEQFF
TGCGCCAGCAGGGACAGTTATAGGAATGAGCAGTTCTTC
>.|.|TRBV15|TRBJ1-5
CATSRSEGTVRRNQPQHF
TGTGCCACCAGCAGAAGTGAAGGGACGGTCCGGCGGAATCAGCCCCAGCATTTT
>.|.|TRBV6-1|TRBJ2-7
CASSPRSPPYEQYF
TGTGCCAGCAGTCCCCGGTCCCCACCTTACGAGCAGTACTTC
>.|.|TRBV11-2|TRBJ1-6
CASSLDFSYPEINNSPLHF
TGTGCCAGCAGCTTAGACTTTTCATACCCCGAAATCAATAATTCACCCCTCCACTTT
>many|.|TRBV4-1|TRBJ2-2
CASSPRSGGEWTGELFF
TGCGCCAGCAGCCCCAGGTCAGGGGGGGAATGGACCGGGGAGCTGTTTTTT
>medium-sized|TRBD1|TRBV27|TRBJ1-1
CASSSAPGQGPTEAFF
TGTGCCAGCAGTTCCGCTCCGGGACAGGGTCCCACTGAAGCTTTCTTT
>few|TRBD1|TRBV12-3/TRBV12-4|TRBJ2-6
CASRPDRGNSGANVLTF
TGTGCCAGCAGACCCGACAGGGGGAACTCTGGGGCCAACGTCCTGACTTTC
>many|TRBD2|TRBV5-1|TRBJ2-3
CASSWLAADLSTDTQYF
TGCGCCAGCAGCTGGCTAGCGGCTGATCTGAGCACAGATACGCAGTATTTT
>few|.|TRBV27|TRBJ1-2
CASLCPYGYTF
TGTGCCAGCTTGTGCCCTTATGGCTACACCTTC
>many|.|TRBV7-9|TRBJ2-1
CASSLSQGNEQFF
TGTGCCAGCAGCTTATCACAGGGCAATGAGCAGTTCTTC
>.|.|TRBV2|TRBJ1-4
CASSVVTGANEKLFF
TGTGCCAGCAGTGTCGTTACAGGTGCTAATGAAAAACTGTTTTTT
>.|TRBD1|TRBV20-1|TRBJ2-7
CSADNRGSYEQYF
TGCAGTGCCGATAACAGGGGTTCCTACGAGCAGTACTTC
>.|TRBD2|TRBV24-1|TRBJ2-1
CATSSPGLGVNEQFF
TGTGCCACCAGTTCCCCGGGACTAGGGGTTAATGAGCAGTTCTTC
>.|TRBD1|TRBV12-3/TRBV12-4|TRBJ1-1
CDSSARTGVTEAFF
TGTGACAGCAGTGCCCGGACAGGGGTTACAGAAGCATTCTTT
>many|TRBD1|TRBV5-4|TRBJ1-1
CASSGYRGSEAFF
TGTGCCAGCAGCGGATACAGGGGGTCTGAAGCTTTCTTT